This T cell receptor (beta chain) was profiled in a study of Graves' ophthalmopathy and Graves' hyperthyroidism. Study-level points and caveats: The model predicted progression of ophthalmopathy with a sensitivity of 60% to 71%, and its specificity was 72% to 80%.

Amplification from RNA transcripts yielded the TCR beta CDR3 regions. Second-round multiplex PCR came after a first-round RT-PCR that employed HTBI primers. TCRdb reprocessed the multiplex PCR reads via MiXCR and lists one record per CDR3 protein. The repertoire includes hundreds of thousands of distinct CDR3 sequences, roughly 20% of them detected once, and more than 5.5% sits in the top ten. Deletions cut 3 bases from V and 7 bases from J, with 15 bases between. Looked up from germline, CDR1 is GTSNPN and CDR2 is SVGIG (reference sequence). The CDR3 contains 13 residues. In the case of this clonotype: Its antigen remains unknown.

Patients with other autoimmune diseases, uncontrolled infections, pregnancy or lactation were excluded. The sequencing input was peripheral blood. This chain connects TRBV30 to TRBJ1-2; tentative D call: TRBD1 (5 bases). The clonotype comes from a woman younger than 30 with stable Graves' hyperthyroidism. Some clones in this sample may be carry-over from other donors' samples. CDR3 DNA: TGTGCCTGGAGGGCGCAGGGCGGAACTGGCTACACCTTC. Its protein is CAWRAQGGTGYTF.